This T cell receptor (beta chain) was sequenced for a study of immune characterization of retroperitoneal liposarcoma. Via MiXCR, TCRdb re-called the PCR reads, giving one row per CDR3 protein. Among around 2,000 distinct CDR3 sequences, approximately 27% were seen once, and the ten largest hold 16%. The receptor was derived from a female donor with retroperitoneal liposarcoma. The sequenced material came from tumor tissue.

DNA of the CDR3: TGTGCCAGCAGTGAAGCACAGGGATGGGGCACAGATACGCAGTTCTTC. Translated, it gives CASSEAQGWGTDTQFF. V gene TRBV6-1 combines with J gene TRBJ2-1, with TRBD1 as a possible D gene (6 bases). The V end was cut by 0 bases, the J end by 12 bases, with 21 bases between. From germline, CDR1 is MNHNS and CDR2 SASEGT. CDR3 length: 16 amino acids.